This TCR beta chain came from a study of T cells after yellow fever vaccination. Study-level points and caveats: Repertoires sorted by FACS could include abundant clonotypes that are contaminants from the bulk population. Some clonotypes, a small share, were shared between CD4 and CD8 compartments.

CDR3 length: 17 residues. The germline V and J ends were trimmed by 1 base and 4 bases, with 19 bases remaining between them. Germline values: CDR1 SGHRS, CDR2 YFSETQ. Comments on this clonotype: What it recognizes is unknown.

The 5'RACE template-switching step produced TCR cDNA and added a universal primer site and UMIs. TCRdb recomputed calls from the 5' RACE reads with MiXCR, one row per CDR3 protein. The sample includes 450,000 to 550,000 distinct CDR3 sequences, about a fifth of them seen just once. This sample comprised PBMCs, obtained roughly 23 days after the first yellow fever vaccination. The receptor comes from a man aged 18-30 years who received the YFV17D yellow fever vaccine. This chain connects TRBV5-1 to TRBJ2-3; maybe TRBD1 (6 bases). DNA of the CDR3: TGCGCCAGCAGCTTGTCTATGAGGCAGGGGTGGGCAGATACGCAGTATTTT. Translating it yields CASSLSMRQGWADTQYF. The complete variable domain, with remaining parts taken from reference TRBV5-1 and TRBJ2-3, reads KAGVTQTPRYLIKTRGQQVTLSCSPISGHRSVSWYQQTPGQGLQFLFEYFSETQRNKGNFPGRFSGRQFSNSRSEMNVSTLELGDSALYLCASSLSMRQGWADTQYFGPGTRLTVL.